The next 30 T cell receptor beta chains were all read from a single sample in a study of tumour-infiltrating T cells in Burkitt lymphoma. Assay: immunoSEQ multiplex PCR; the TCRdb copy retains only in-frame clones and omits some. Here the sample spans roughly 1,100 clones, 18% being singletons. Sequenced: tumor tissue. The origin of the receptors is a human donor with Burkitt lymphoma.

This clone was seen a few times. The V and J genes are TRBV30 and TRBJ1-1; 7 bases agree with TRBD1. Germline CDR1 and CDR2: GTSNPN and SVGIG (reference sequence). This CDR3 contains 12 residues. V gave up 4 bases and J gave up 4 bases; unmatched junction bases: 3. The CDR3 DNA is TGTGCCTGGACAGGGGGAACCACTGAAGCTTTCTTT. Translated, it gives CAWTGGTTEAFF.

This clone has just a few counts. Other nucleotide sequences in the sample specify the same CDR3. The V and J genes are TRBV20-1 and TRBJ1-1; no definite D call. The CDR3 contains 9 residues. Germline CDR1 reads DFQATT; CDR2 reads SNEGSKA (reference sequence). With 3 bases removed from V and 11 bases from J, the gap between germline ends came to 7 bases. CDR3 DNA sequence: TGCAGTGCTAGGTTGGAGGCTTTCTTT. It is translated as CSARLEAFF.

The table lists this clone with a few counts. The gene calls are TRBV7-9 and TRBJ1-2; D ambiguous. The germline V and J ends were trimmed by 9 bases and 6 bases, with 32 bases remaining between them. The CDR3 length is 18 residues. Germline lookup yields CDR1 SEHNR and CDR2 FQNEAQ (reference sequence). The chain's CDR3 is CASKQPIRVGRYGHGYTF. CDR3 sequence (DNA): TGTGCCAGTAAACAACCCATTCGCGTGGGTCGCTATGGGCATGGCTACACCTTC. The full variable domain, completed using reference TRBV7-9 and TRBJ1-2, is DTGVSQNPRHKITKRGQNVTFRCDPISEHNRLYWYRQTLGQGPEFLTYFQNEAQLEKSRLLSDRFSAERPKGSFSTLEIQRTEQGDSAMYLCASKQPIRVGRYGHGYTFGSGTRLTVV.

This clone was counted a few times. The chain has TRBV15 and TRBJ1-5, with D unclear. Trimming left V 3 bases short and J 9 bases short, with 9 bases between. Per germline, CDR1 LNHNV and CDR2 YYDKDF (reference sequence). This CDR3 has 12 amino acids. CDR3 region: CATSSLIGPQHF. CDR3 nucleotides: TGTGCCACCAGCAGTCTAATAGGGCCCCAGCATTTT.

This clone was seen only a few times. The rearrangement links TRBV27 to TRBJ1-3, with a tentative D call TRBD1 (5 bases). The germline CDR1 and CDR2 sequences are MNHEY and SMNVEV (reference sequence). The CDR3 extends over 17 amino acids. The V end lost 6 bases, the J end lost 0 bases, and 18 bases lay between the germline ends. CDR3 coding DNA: TGTGCCAGCAGACCCATTGGGGGGGGGTACTCTGGAAACACCATATATTTT. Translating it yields CASRPIGGGYSGNTIYF.

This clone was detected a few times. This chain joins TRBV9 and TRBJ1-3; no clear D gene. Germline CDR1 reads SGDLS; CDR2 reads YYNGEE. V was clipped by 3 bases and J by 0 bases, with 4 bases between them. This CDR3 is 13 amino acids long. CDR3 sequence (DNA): TGTGCCAGCAGCGCCGCCTCTGGAAACACCATATATTTT. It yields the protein CASSAASGNTIYF.

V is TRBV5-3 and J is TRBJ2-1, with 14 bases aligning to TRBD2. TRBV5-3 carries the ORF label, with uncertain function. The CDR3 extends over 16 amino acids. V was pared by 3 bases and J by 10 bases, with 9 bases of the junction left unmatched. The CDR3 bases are TGTGCCAGAAGCTCGCAGACTAGCGGGAGGGTAAGCGAGCAGTTCTTC. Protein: CARSSQTSGRVSEQFF.

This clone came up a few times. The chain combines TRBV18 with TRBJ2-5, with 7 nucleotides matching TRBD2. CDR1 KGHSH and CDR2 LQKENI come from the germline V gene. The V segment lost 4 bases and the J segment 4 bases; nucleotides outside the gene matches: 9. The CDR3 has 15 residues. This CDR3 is CASSRDYLRGETQYF. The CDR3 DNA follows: TGTGCCAGCTCACGGGACTACCTGAGGGGAGAGACCCAGTACTTC.

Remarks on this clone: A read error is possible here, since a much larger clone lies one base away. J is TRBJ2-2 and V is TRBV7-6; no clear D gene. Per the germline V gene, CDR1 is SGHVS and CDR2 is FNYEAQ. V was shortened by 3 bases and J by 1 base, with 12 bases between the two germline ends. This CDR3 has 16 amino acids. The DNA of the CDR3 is TGTGCCAGCAGCTTTAGTCCAAATTTGAACACCGGGGAGCTGTTTTTT. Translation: CASSFSPNLNTGELFF.

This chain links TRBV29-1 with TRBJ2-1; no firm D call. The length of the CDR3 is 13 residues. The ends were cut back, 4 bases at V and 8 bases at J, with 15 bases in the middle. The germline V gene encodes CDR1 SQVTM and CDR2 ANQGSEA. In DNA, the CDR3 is TGCAGCGTTGGGGTTGCGAGTAGCTATGAGCAGTTCTTC. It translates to CSVGVASSYEQFF.

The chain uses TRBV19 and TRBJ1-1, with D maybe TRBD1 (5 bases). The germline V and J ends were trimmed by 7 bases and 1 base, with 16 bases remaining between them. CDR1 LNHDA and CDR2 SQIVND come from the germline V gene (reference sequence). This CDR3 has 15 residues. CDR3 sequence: CASIPGLVTNTEAFF. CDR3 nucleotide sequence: TGTGCCAGTATCCCGGGACTCGTGACGAACACTGAAGCTTTCTTT.

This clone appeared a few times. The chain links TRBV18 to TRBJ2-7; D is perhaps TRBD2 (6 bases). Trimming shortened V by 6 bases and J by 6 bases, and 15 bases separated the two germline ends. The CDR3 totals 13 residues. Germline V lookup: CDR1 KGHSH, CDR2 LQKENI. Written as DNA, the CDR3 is TGTGCCAGCTCCCAGGGACTCGGGGGCGAGCAGTACTTC. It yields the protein CASSQGLGGEQYF.

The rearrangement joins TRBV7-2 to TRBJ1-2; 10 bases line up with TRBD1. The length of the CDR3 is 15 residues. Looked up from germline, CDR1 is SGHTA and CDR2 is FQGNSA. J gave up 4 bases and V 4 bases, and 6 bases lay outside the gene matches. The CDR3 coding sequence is TGTGCCAGCAGCTCCTGGGGACAGGGGAGCTATGGCTACACCTTC. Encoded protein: CASSSWGQGSYGYTF.

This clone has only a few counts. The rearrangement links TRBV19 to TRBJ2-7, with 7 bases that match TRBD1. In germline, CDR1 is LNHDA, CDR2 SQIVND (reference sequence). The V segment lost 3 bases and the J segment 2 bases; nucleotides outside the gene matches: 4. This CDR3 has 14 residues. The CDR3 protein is CASSITGAPYEQYF. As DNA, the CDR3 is TGTGCCAGTAGTATCACAGGGGCCCCCTACGAGCAGTACTTC.

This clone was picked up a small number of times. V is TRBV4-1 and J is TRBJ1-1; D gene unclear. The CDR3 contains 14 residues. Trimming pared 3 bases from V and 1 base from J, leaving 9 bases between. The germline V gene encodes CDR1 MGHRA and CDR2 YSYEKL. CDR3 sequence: CASSQVMANTEAFF. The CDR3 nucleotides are TGCGCCAGCAGCCAGGTCATGGCGAACACTGAAGCTTTCTTT.

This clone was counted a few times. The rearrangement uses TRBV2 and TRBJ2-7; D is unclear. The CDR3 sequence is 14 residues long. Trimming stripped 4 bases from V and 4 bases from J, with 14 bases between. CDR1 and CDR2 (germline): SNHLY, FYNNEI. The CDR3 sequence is CASSASAGPYEQYF. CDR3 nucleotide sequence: TGTGCCAGCAGTGCGAGCGCAGGCCCATACGAGCAGTACTTC.

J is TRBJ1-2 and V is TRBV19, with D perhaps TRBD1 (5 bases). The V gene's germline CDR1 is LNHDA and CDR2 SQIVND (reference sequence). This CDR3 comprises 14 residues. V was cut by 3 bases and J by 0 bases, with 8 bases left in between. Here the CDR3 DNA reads TGTGCCAGTAGTATCGGGGGAGCTAACTATGGCTACACCTTC. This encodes CASSIGGANYGYTF.

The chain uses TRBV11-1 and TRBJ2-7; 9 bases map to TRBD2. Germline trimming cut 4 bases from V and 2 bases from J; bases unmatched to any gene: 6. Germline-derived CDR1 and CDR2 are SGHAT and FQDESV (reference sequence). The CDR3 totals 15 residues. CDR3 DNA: TGTGCCAGCAGCTCACTAGCGGGCCCAGCCTACGAGCAGTACTTC. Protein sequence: CASSSLAGPAYEQYF.

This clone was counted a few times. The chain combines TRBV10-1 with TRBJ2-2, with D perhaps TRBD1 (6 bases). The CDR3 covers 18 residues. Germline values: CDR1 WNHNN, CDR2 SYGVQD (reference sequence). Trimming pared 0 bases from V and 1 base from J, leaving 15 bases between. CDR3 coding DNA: TGCGCCAGCAGTGAGTCTTCAGGGACACTACTGAACACCGGGGAGCTGTTTTTT. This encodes CASSESSGTLLNTGELFF.

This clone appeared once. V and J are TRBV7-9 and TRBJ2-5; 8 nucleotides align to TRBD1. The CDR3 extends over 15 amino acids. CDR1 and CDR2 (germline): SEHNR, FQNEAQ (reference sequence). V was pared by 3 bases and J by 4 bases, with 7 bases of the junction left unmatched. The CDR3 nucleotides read TGTGCCAGCAGCTTCGACAGGGGAGTTGGAGAGACCCAGTACTTC. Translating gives CASSFDRGVGETQYF.

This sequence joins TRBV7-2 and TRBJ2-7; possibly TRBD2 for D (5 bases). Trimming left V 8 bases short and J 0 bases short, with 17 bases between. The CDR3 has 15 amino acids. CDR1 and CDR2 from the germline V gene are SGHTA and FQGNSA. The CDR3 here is CASGSGLPPSYEQYF. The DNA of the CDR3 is TGTGCCAGCGGCTCAGGACTGCCTCCCTCCTACGAGCAGTACTTC.

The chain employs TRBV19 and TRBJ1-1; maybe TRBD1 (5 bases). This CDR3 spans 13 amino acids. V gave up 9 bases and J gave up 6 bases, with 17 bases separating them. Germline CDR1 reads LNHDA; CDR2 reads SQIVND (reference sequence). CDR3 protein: CASAPGTESEAFF. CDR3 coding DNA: TGTGCCAGCGCACCCGGGACGGAATCTGAAGCTTTCTTT.

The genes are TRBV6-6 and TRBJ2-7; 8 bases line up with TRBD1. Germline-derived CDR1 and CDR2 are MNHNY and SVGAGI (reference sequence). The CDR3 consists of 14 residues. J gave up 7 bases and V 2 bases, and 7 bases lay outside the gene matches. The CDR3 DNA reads TGTGCCAGCAGTTACACCCAGGGGGCTTATGAGCAGTACTTC. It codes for CASSYTQGAYEQYF.

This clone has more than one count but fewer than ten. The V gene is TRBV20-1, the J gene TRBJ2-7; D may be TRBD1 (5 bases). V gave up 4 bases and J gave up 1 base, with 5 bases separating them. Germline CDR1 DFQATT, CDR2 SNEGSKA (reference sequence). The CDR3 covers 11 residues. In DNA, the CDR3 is TGCAGTGCTAAGGGGTCCTACGAGCAGTACTTC. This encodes CSAKGSYEQYF.

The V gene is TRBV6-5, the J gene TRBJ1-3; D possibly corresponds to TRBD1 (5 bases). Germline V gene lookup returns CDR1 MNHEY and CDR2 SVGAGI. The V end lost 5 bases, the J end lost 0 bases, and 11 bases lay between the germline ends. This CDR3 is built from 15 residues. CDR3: CASSMGLASGNTIYF. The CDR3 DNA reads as TGTGCCAGCAGTATGGGACTGGCCTCTGGAAACACCATATATTTT.

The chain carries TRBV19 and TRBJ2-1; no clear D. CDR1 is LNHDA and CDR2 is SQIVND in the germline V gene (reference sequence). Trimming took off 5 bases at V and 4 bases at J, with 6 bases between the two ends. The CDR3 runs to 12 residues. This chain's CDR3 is CASSPNYNEQFF. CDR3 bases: TGTGCCAGTAGTCCTAATTACAATGAGCAGTTCTTC.

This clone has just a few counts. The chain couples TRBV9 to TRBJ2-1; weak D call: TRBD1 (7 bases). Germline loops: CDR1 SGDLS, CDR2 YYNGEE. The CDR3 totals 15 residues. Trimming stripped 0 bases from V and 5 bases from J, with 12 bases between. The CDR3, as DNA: TGTGCCAGCAGCGTAGGCGGGACAGACGACAATGAGCAGTTCTTC. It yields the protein CASSVGGTDDNEQFF.

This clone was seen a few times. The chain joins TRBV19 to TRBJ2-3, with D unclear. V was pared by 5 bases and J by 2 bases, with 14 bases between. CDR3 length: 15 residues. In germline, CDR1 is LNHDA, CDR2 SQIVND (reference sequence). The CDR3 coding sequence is TGTGCCAGTAGTGAAACGTTTTTCGACACAGATACGCAGTATTTT. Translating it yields CASSETFFDTDTQYF.

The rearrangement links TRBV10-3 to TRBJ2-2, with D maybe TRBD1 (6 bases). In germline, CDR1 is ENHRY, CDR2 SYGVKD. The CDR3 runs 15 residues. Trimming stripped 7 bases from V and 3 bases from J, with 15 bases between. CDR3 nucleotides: TGTGCCATCAAGTCTTTGGACAGTTACACCGGGGAGCTGTTTTTT. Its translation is CAIKSLDSYTGELFF.

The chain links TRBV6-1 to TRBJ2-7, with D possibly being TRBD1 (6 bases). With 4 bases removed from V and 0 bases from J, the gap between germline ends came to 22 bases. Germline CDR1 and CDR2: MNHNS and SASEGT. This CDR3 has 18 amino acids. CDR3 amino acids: CASSVTGYFVSSSYEQYF. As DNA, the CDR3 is TGTGCCAGCAGTGTTACAGGGTACTTCGTTTCAAGCTCCTACGAGCAGTACTTC.